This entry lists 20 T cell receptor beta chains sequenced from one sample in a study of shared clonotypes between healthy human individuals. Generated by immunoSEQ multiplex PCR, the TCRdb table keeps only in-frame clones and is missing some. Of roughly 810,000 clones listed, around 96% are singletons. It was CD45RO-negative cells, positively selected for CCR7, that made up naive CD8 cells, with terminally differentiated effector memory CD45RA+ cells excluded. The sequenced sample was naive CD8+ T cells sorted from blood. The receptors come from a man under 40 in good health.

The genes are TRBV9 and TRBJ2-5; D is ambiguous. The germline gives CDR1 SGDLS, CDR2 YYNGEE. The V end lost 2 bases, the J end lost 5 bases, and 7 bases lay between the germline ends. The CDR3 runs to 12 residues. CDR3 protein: CASSVNMETQYF. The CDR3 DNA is TGTGCCAGCAGCGTGAACATGGAGACCCAGTACTTC.

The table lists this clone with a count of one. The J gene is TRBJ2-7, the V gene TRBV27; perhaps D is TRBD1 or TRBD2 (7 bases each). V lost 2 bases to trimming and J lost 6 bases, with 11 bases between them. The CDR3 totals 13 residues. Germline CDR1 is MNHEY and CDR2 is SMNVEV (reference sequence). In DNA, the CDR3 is TGTGCCAGCAGTTTACAGGGGGGGGGCGAGCAGTACTTC. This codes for CASSLQGGGEQYF.

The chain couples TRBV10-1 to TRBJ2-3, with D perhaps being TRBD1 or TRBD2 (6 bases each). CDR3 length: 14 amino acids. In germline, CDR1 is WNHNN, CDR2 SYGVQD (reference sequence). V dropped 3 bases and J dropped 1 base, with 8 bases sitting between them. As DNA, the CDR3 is TGCGCCAGCAGTGAACGGGGGCGCACAGATACGCAGTATTTT. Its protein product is CASSERGRTDTQYF.

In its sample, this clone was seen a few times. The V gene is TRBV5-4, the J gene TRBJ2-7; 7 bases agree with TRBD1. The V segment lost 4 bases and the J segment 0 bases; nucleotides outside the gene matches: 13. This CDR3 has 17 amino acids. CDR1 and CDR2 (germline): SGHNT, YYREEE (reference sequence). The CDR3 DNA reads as TGTGCCAGCAGCCCCATTAGCGAGACAGGGAGCTCCTACGAGCAGTACTTC. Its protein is CASSPISETGSSYEQYF.

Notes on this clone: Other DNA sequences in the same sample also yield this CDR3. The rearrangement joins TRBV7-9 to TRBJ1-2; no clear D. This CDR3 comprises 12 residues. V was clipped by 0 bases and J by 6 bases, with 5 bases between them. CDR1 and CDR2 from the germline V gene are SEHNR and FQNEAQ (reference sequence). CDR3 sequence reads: CASSLAGNGYTF. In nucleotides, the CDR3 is TGTGCCAGCAGCTTAGCGGGAAATGGCTACACCTTC.

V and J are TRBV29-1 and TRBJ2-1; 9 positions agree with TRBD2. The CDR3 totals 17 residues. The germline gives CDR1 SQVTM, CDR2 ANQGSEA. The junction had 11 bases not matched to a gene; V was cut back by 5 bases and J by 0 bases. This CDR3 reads CSVTGTSPKVSYNEQFF. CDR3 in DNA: TGCAGCGTTACCGGGACTAGCCCCAAGGTCTCCTACAATGAGCAGTTCTTC.

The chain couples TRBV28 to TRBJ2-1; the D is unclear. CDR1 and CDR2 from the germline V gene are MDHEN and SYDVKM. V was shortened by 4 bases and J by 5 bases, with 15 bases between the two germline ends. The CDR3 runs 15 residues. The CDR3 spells CASSSPVRSDNEQFF. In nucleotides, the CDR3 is TGTGCCAGCAGTTCGCCTGTTAGGTCGGACAATGAGCAGTTCTTC.

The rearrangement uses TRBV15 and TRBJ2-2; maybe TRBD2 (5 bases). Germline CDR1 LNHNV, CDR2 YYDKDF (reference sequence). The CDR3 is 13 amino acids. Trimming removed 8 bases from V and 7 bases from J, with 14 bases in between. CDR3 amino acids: CATGWTEDGELFF. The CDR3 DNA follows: TGTGCCACCGGGTGGACGGAGGACGGGGAGCTGTTTTTT. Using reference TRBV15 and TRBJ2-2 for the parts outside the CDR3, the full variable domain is DAMVIQNPRYQVTQFGKPVTLSCSQTLNHNVMYWYQQKSSQAPKLLFHYYDKDFNNEADTPDNFQSRRPNTSFCFLDIRSPGLGDTAMYLCATGWTEDGELFFGEGSRLTVL.

This CDR3 reads CASSLGVRDNEQFF. The CDR3 bases are TGTGCCAGCAGCTTAGGAGTGCGGGACAATGAGCAGTTCTTC. The rearrangement links TRBV13 to TRBJ2-1; tentative D call: TRBD2 (5 bases). CDR1 is PRHDT, CDR2 FYEKMQ, per germline (reference sequence). V lost 0 bases and J lost 5, with 8 bases in between. This CDR3 comprises 14 residues.

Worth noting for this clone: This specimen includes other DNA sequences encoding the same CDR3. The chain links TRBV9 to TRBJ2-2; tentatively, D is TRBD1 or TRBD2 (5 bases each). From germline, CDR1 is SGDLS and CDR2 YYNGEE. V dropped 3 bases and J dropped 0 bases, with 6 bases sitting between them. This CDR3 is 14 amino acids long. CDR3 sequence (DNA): TGTGCCAGCAGCGCGGGACCGAACACCGGGGAGCTGTTTTTT. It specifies CASSAGPNTGELFF.

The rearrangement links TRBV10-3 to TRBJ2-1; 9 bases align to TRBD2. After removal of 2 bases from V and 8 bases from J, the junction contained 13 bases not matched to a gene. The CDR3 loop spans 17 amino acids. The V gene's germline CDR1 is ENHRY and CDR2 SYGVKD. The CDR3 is CAISEGRFSGSIYEQFF. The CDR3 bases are TGTGCCATCAGTGAGGGAAGGTTTAGCGGGAGTATCTATGAGCAGTTCTTC.

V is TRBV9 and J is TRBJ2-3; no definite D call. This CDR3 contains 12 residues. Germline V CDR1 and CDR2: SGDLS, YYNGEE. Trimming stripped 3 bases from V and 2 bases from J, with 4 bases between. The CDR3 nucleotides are TGTGCCAGCAGCGACTTCACAGATACGCAGTATTTT. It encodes CASSDFTDTQYF.

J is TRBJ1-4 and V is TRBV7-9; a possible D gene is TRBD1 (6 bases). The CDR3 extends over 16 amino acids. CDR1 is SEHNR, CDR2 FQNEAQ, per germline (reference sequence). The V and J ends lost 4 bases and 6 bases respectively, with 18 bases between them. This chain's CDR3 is CASSSGHQGRDEKLFF. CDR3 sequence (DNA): TGTGCCAGCAGCTCCGGGCACCAGGGGAGGGATGAAAAACTGTTTTTT.

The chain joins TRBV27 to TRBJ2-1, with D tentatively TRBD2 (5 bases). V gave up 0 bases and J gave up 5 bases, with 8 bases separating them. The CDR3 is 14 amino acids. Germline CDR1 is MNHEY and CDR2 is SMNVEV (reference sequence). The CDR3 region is CASSLSDFNNEQFF. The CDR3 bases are TGTGCCAGCAGTTTATCGGACTTCAACAATGAGCAGTTCTTC.

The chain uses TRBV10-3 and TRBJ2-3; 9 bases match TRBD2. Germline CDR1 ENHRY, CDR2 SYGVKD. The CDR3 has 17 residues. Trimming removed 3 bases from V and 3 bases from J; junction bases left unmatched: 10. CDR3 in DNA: TGTGCCATCAGTGATCGCGTAGCGGGAGTCGAAACAGATACGCAGTATTTT. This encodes CAISDRVAGVETDTQYF.

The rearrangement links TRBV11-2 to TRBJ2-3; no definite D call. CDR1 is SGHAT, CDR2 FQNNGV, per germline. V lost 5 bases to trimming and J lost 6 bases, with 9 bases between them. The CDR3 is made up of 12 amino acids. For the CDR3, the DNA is TGTGCCAGCAGCCCGCAGGAGGATACGCAGTATTTT. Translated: CASSPQEDTQYF.

This CDR3 reads CASSVGVSEQYF. CDR3 in DNA: TGTGCCAGCAGCGTAGGAGTCTCCGAGCAGTACTTC. The rearrangement uses TRBV9 and TRBJ2-7; no definite D call. Germline V gene lookup returns CDR1 SGDLS and CDR2 YYNGEE. CDR3 length: 12 amino acids. With 0 bases removed from V and 6 bases from J, the gap between germline ends came to 7 bases.

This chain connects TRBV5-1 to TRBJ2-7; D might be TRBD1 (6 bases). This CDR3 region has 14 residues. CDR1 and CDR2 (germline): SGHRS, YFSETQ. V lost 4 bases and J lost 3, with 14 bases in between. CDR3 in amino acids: CASSPEQGNYEQYF. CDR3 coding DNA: TGCGCCAGCAGCCCCGAACAGGGAAACTACGAGCAGTACTTC.

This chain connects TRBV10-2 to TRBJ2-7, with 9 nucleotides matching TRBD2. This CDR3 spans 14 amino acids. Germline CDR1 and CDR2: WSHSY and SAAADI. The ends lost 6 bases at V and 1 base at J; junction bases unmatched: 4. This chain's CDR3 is CASRLAGASYEQYF. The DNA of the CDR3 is TGCGCCAGCAGACTAGCGGGCGCTTCCTACGAGCAGTACTTC.

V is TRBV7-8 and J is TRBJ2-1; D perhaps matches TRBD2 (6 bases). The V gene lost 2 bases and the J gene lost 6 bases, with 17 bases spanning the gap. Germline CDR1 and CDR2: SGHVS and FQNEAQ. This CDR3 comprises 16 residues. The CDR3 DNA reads TGTGCCAGCAGCTTACCCTGGGTGGGGGGTGGCAATGAGCAGTTCTTC. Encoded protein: CASSLPWVGGGNEQFF.